The clone carrying this T cell receptor beta chain has just one count. Mismatch with germline at one junction end may stem from a read error. The team produced cDNA through 5'RACE using 10-nucleotide random UMIs. Every sequencing run returned over 160 million TCR-beta sequences, which were derived from 15-18 subjects. One entry per CDR3 protein, called by TCRdb with MiXCR from the 5' RACE reads. This sample has about 57,000 distinct CDR3 sequences, with roughly 13% found just once. The data were taken from a study of neurological immune-mediated disorders. From germline, CDR1 is ENHRY and CDR2 SYGVKD. CDR3 size: 15 residues.

The receptor comes from a woman aged 55-69 years with HTLV-1-associated myelopathy (HAM/TSP). The genes are TRBV10-3 and TRBJ2-1, with D possibly called TRBD1 or TRBD2 (5 bases each). The sequenced sample was PBMCs. Here the CDR3 reads CAITSGTTLYSEQFF. CDR3 nucleotides: TGTGCCATCACCTCCGGGACGACACTATACAGTGAGCAGTTCTTC.